Below are 2 T cell receptor beta chains sequenced from a single sample in a study of technical replicates of blood from a few donors (dated by TCRdb to 2017 to 2019). The library was obtained by the immunoSEQ multiplex PCR assay. The clones in this table, taken by TCRdb from immuneACCESS, are in-frame only. Not every clone is retained; where verified, under half of the shortfall comes from an unresolved V gene, and the cause of the rest is unknown. The sample table holds approximately 80,000 clones, of which 89% were seen once. In total, the top ten clones hold 0.41% of the sample. The sample consisted of T cells isolated from PBMCs. Receptor source: a human donor in good health.

This chain links TRBV7-2 with TRBJ2-1; 8 bases are a match to TRBD2. Germline CDR1 and CDR2: SGHTA and FQGNSA. This CDR3 spans 16 amino acids. J gave up 3 bases and V 0 bases, and 4 bases lay outside the gene matches. The CDR3 bases are TGTGCCAGCAGCTTAGCGAGCGGGGGAATCTACAATGAGCAGTTCTTC. It yields the protein CASSLASGGIYNEQFF.

The chain couples TRBV28 to TRBJ1-1; 9 bases align to TRBD1. CDR1 MDHEN and CDR2 SYDVKM come from the germline V gene. This CDR3 comprises 14 residues. Trimming at V came to 5 bases and at J to 11 bases, leaving 12 bases not matched to a gene. CDR3 bases: TGTGCCAGCAGTATCCCCGGGACAGGGTGCTCCGCTTTCTTT. Translation gives CASSIPGTGCSAFF.